This TCR beta chain came from a study of T-cell reconstitution after alpha-beta-depleted transplantation in children. Notes on the study in general: After one year, T-cell counts and TCRbeta diversity mostly came from new T cells.

As for this clonotype: Its specificity is not known.

TCRbeta library construction was performed incorporating unique molecular identifiers. TCRdb reanalysed the PCR reads using MiXCR and keeps one entry per CDR3 protein. The sample holds about 1,000,000 distinct CDR3 sequences, about 29% seen once. The CDR3 totals 15 residues. Germline V gene lookup returns CDR1 SGHRS and CDR2 YFSETQ. The ends were cut back, 0 bases at V and 3 bases at J, with 10 bases in the middle. V is TRBV5-1 and J is TRBJ2-1, with a tentative D call TRBD1 (6 bases). The TCR originated in a boy in the first two years of life who had a stem cell transplant for SCID, so the T cells may come from the graft donor. This sample comprised PBMCs, mostly from graft donor cells, obtained 360 days after TCRalphabeta/CD19-depleted stem cell transplant. CDR3 DNA: TGCGCCAGCAGCTTGGCGGGACAATTCTACAATGAGCAGTTCTTC. This translates into CASSLAGQFYNEQFF.